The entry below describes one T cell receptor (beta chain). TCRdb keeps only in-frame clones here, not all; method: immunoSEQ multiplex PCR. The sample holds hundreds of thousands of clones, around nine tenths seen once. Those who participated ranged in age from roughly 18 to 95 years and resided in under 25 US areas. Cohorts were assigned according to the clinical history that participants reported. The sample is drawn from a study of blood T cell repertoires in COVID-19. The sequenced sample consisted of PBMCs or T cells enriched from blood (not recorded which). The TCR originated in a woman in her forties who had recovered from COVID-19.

In DNA form, the CDR3 reads TGTGCCAGCAGCTCGGTGTCCGGTTCACCCCTCCACTTT. It specifies CASSSVSGSPLHF. The rearrangement uses TRBV11-1 and TRBJ1-6; no firm D call. The CDR3 is 13 amino acids. The V gene's germline CDR1 is SGHAT and CDR2 FQDESV (reference sequence). V lost 4 bases and J lost 9, with 10 bases in between.